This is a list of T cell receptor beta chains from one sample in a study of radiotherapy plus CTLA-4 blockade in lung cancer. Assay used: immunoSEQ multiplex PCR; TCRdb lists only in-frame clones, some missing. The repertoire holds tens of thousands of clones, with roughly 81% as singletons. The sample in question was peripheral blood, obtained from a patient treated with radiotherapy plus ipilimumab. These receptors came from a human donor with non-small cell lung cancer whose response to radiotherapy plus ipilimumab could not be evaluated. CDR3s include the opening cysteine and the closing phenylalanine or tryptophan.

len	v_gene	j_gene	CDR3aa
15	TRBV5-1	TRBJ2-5	CASSTGGVGWETQYF
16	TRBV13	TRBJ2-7	CASSQGKAGTFYEQYF
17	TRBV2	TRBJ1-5	CASSGSGTGYSNQPQHF
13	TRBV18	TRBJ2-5	CASVTGGTETQYF
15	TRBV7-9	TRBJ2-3	CASSLSRGETDTQYF
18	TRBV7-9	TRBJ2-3	CASSYPTGGEGHTDTQYF
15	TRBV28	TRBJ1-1	CASSLGVGAGTEAFF
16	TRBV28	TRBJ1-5	CASCRLQGSDGQPQHF
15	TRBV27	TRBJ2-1	CASSLGTSGRYEQFF
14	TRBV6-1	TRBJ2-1	CASSERAGAGEQFF